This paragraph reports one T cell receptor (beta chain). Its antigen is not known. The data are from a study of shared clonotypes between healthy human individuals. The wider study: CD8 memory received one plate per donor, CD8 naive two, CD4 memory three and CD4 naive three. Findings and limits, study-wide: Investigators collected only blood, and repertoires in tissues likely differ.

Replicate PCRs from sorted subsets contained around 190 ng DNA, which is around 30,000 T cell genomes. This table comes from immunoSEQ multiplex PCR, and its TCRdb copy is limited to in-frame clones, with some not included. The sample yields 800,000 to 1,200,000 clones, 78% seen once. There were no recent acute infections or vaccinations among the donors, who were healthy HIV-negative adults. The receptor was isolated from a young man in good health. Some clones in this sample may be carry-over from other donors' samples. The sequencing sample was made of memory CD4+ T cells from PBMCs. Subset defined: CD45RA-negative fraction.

The CDR3 is CASSLASGAGNTIYF. CDR3 DNA sequence: TGCGCCAGCAGCTTGGCCTCGGGGGCTGGAAACACCATATATTTT. V gene TRBV5-1 combines with J gene TRBJ1-3, with TRBD1 as a possible D gene (5 bases). The germline V and J ends were trimmed by 0 bases and 2 bases, with 9 bases remaining between them. The CDR3 consists of 15 residues. Germline-derived CDR1 and CDR2 are SGHRS and YFSETQ.